One and the same sample provided the 29 T cell receptor beta chains below, sequenced in a study of blood T cell repertoires in COVID-19. The assay was immunoSEQ multiplex PCR, and TCRdb's table has in-frame clones only and misses some. The sample holds roughly 220,000 clones, about 80% seen once. Sequenced: peripheral blood. Receptors were obtained from a woman in her sixties or seventies with acute or convalescent COVID-19.

The chain is built from TRBV6-2 or TRBV6-3 and TRBJ1-6; D unclear. V lost 4 bases and J lost 7, with 11 bases in between. Germline CDR1 reads MNHEY; CDR2 reads SVGEGT. CDR3 length: 14 amino acids. The CDR3 nucleotides read TGTGCCAGCAGTTGGAACAGAGAGAATTCACCCCTCCACTTT. This sequence encodes CASSWNRENSPLHF.

V and J are TRBV30 and TRBJ2-1, with a possible D match to TRBD1 (5 bases). Between the trimmed V and J ends, which lost 3 bases and 7 bases, there was a span of 13 bases. The CDR3 consists of 13 residues. Germline V gene sequence: CDR1 GTSNPN, CDR2 SVGIG (reference sequence). The CDR3 sequence: CAWRGDSANEQFF. CDR3 sequence (DNA): TGTGCCTGGAGGGGTGACAGCGCTAATGAGCAGTTCTTC.

The genes are TRBV6-5 and TRBJ1-3; D remains unclear. The CDR3 length is 14 residues. Looked up from germline, CDR1 is MNHEY and CDR2 is SVGAGI. Between the trimmed V and J ends, which lost 6 bases and 0 bases, there was a span of 9 bases. This CDR3 is CASSLGVSGNTIYF. Here the CDR3 DNA reads TGTGCCAGCAGCCTCGGGGTCTCTGGAAACACCATATATTTT.

This clone has a handful of counts. The chain joins TRBV27 to TRBJ1-6; TRBD1 matches 7 bases. Germline V gene data show CDR1 as MNHEY and CDR2 as SMNVEV (reference sequence). Losses at the gene ends were 4 bases for V and 10 bases for J; bases not matched to a gene: 10. The CDR3 contains 15 residues. The CDR3 reads CASSSRSTGRSPLHF. CDR3 DNA sequence: TGTGCCAGCAGTTCCCGATCGACAGGGCGCTCACCCCTCCACTTT.

To note about this clone: Just one base apart from a much larger clone, this may be a read error. The V and J genes are TRBV5-8 and TRBJ2-1, with 13 bases that match TRBD2. CDR1 SGHTS and CDR2 YDEGEE come from the germline V gene. This CDR3 has 15 amino acids. V shed 2 bases and J 8 bases; nucleotides not matched to a gene: 4. CDR3 loop: CASSLGTSGAHEQFF. The CDR3 DNA sequence: TGTGCCAGCAGCTTAGGGACTAGCGGGGCGCATGAGCAGTTCTTC.

This chain connects TRBV6-5 to TRBJ1-2; possibly TRBD1 for D (5 bases). CDR3 length: 13 amino acids. Trimming pared 2 bases from V and 5 bases from J, leaving 9 bases between. Per the germline V gene, CDR1 is MNHEY and CDR2 is SVGAGI. In DNA form, the CDR3 reads TGTGCCAGCAGTTACGGGGCAGAGTATGGCTACACCTTC. Translated, it gives CASSYGAEYGYTF.

The gene calls are TRBV6-2 or TRBV6-3 and TRBJ1-2; no firm D call. Deletions cut 4 bases from V and 4 bases from J, with 4 bases between. This CDR3 has 11 residues. Germline V CDR1 and CDR2: MNHEY, SVGEGT. The DNA for the CDR3 is TGTGCCAGCAGTTTAGCCTATGGCTACACCTTC. This encodes CASSLAYGYTF.

The chain links TRBV4-2 to TRBJ2-5; 14 bases are a match to TRBD2. Germline assignment: CDR1 LGHNA and CDR2 YNFKEQ. The CDR3 sequence is 17 residues long. V lost 2 bases and J lost 5; bases outside the gene matches: 7. As DNA, the CDR3 is TGTGCCAGCAGCCAACAGACTAGCGGGGGGGCCCTGGAGACCCAGTACTTC. This translates into CASSQQTSGGALETQYF.

J is TRBJ2-6 and V is TRBV19; D is undetermined. CDR1 is LNHDA, CDR2 SQIVND, per germline (reference sequence). Trimming removed 3 bases from V and 4 bases from J, with 10 bases in between. CDR3 length: 15 amino acids. The CDR3 reads CASSMSGPGANVLTF. The CDR3 nucleotides read TGTGCCAGTAGTATGAGTGGTCCCGGGGCCAACGTCCTGACTTTC. Based on the CDR3 plus reference TRBV19 and TRBJ2-6, the full variable domain is DGGITQSPKYLFRKEGQNVTLSCEQNLNHDAMYWYRQDPGQGLRLIYYSQIVNDFQKGDIAEGYSVSREKKESFPLTVTSAQKNPTAFYLCASSMSGPGANVLTFGAGSRLTVL.

With respect to this clone: Other DNA sequences within the sample encode an identical CDR3. The CDR3 DNA follows: TGTGCCAGCAGCTTGGGACAGGGACTTAATGAAAAACTGTTTTTT. It encodes CASSLGQGLNEKLFF. This chain links TRBV7-8 with TRBJ1-4; TRBD1 matches at 9 bases. Per germline, CDR1 SGHVS and CDR2 FQNEAQ. This CDR3 has 15 amino acids. The ends lost 3 bases at V and 4 bases at J; junction bases unmatched: 3.

This chain connects TRBV9 to TRBJ2-5; tentatively, D is TRBD2 (6 bases). Germline V gene lookup returns CDR1 SGDLS and CDR2 YYNGEE. The V and J ends lost 4 bases and 5 bases respectively, with 27 bases between them. The CDR3 is made up of 18 amino acids. The CDR3 coding sequence is TGTGCCAGCAGCCCACGCGTCTCGGCGGTCCGGGAGAGGGAGACCCAGTACTTC. This encodes CASSPRVSAVRERETQYF.

The chain is built from TRBV19 and TRBJ1-1, with TRBD1 identical over 7 bases. V lost 7 bases and J lost 5; bases outside the gene matches: 13. The length of the CDR3 is 15 residues. The germline gives CDR1 LNHDA, CDR2 SQIVND (reference sequence). CDR3 nucleotide sequence: TGTGCCAGTACCTACAGGGGAGATTCGGTTACTGAAGCTTTCTTT. Protein product: CASTYRGDSVTEAFF.

This chain connects TRBV15 to TRBJ1-6; D may be TRBD1 (5 bases). Trimming stripped 1 base from V and 5 bases from J, with 18 bases between. CDR3 size: 18 residues. Germline CDR1 and CDR2: LNHNV and YYDKDF (reference sequence). CDR3 residues: CATSRGQILTENNSPLHF. Here the CDR3 DNA reads TGTGCCACCAGCAGAGGACAGATTCTGACTGAAAATAATTCACCCCTCCACTTT.

The chain has TRBV28 and TRBJ2-4; D possibly corresponds to TRBD2 (6 bases). Germline V lookup: CDR1 MDHEN, CDR2 SYDVKM. The CDR3 loop spans 16 amino acids. Trimming left V 5 bases short and J 6 bases short, with 20 bases between. CDR3 loop: CASSPLVGAGINIQYF. The CDR3 nucleotides read TGTGCCAGCAGTCCGCTAGTCGGGGCGGGAATAAACATTCAGTACTTC.

For the CDR3, the DNA is TGTGCCAGCAGCGCGGACAGGGATGAGACCCAGTACTTC. Its translation: CASSADRDETQYF. The chain couples TRBV5-6 to TRBJ2-5, with 8 nucleotides matching TRBD1. Per germline, CDR1 SGHDT and CDR2 YYEEEE. CDR3 length: 13 residues. V was clipped by 4 bases and J by 5 bases; unmatched bases: 4.

V and J are TRBV11-2 and TRBJ2-3; D not resolved. CDR3 length: 15 residues. V gave up 1 base and J gave up 2 bases, with 10 bases separating them. CDR1 is SGHAT and CDR2 is FQNNGV in the germline V gene. As DNA, the CDR3 is TGTGCCAGCAGCTTAGCTGTTGCGTTCACAGATACGCAGTATTTT. It codes for CASSLAVAFTDTQYF.

A single count supports this clone. The gene calls are TRBV29-1 and TRBJ1-2, with a weak D call TRBD1 (6 bases). V was trimmed by 7 bases and J by 5 bases, leaving 11 bases between them. CDR1 is SQVTM, CDR2 ANQGSEA, per germline. The CDR3 loop spans 11 amino acids. CDR3 loop: CSAEQGYGYTF. CDR3 DNA sequence: TGCAGCGCGGAACAGGGATATGGCTACACCTTC.

This chain connects TRBV6-4 to TRBJ2-2, with 10 nucleotides matching TRBD2. Looked up from germline, CDR1 is MRHNA and CDR2 is SNTAGT. With V trimmed by 6 bases and J by 4 bases, 8 bases remained unmatched. This CDR3 is 16 amino acids long. The CDR3 loop reads CASRKAGGPGTGELFF. CDR3 sequence (DNA): TGTGCCAGCAGAAAAGCGGGGGGGCCCGGCACCGGGGAGCTGTTTTTT.

This clone has only one observation. The rearrangement uses TRBV15 and TRBJ2-7; D uncertain. Germline loops: CDR1 LNHNV, CDR2 YYDKDF (reference sequence). V lost 1 base, J lost 0 bases, and 10 bases lay in between. CDR3 size: 15 residues. The CDR3 protein is CATSRGGLSSYEQYF. The CDR3 bases are TGTGCCACCAGCAGAGGTGGTTTGAGCTCCTACGAGCAGTACTTC.

The J gene is TRBJ1-4, the V gene TRBV19; the match to TRBD1 covers 10 bases. This CDR3 contains 14 residues. The junction had 6 bases not matched to a gene; V was cut back by 7 bases and J by 7 bases. Germline loops: CDR1 LNHDA, CDR2 SQIVND (reference sequence). CDR3 residues: CASKVGQGTEKLFF. The CDR3 coding sequence is TGTGCCAGTAAGGTGGGACAGGGGACTGAAAAACTGTTTTTT.

This clone was observed a few times. V gene TRBV12-3 or TRBV12-4 combines with J gene TRBJ1-2; perhaps TRBD1 as D (5 bases). This CDR3 has 12 residues. Trimming cost V 7 bases and J 7 bases, with 13 bases left between them. DNA of the CDR3: TGTGCCAGCACCTGGGGAAGGGGTGGCTACACCTTC. It yields the protein CASTWGRGGYTF.

This chain joins TRBV30 and TRBJ1-3; TRBD1 is a possible D gene (5 bases). The CDR3 sequence is 13 residues long. Trimming stripped 0 bases from V and 3 bases from J, with 6 bases between. CDR1 is GTSNPN, CDR2 SVGIG, per germline (reference sequence). CDR3 nucleotides: TGTGCCTGGAGTGTCGGGGGTGGAAACACCATATATTTT. Translated: CAWSVGGGNTIYF.

The sample holds one count of this clone. The chain links TRBV12-5 to TRBJ2-5, with 8 nucleotides matching TRBD2. The CDR3 loop spans 14 amino acids. The germline gives CDR1 LGHNT, CDR2 FRNRAP. V shed 5 bases, J shed 4 bases, and the junction held 6 bases outside the gene matches. CDR3 amino acids: CASGTGLAGETQYF. The CDR3 bases are TGTGCTAGTGGTACCGGACTAGCAGGAGAGACCCAGTACTTC.

The V gene is TRBV4-2, the J gene TRBJ2-2; 8 bases line up with TRBD2. Germline V gene data show CDR1 as LGHNA and CDR2 as YNFKEQ. The CDR3 spans 16 residues. The J segment lost 4 bases and the V segment lost 0 bases, leaving 4 bases of the junction unmatched. CDR3 protein: CASSQDYGGATGELFF. The CDR3 nucleotides are TGTGCCAGCAGCCAAGATTACGGGGGGGCCACCGGGGAGCTGTTTTTT.

This chain joins TRBV7-3 and TRBJ2-1; a weak D match, TRBD2 (5 bases). The CDR3 consists of 14 residues. The V gene lost 5 bases and the J gene lost 15 bases, with 23 bases spanning the gap. CDR1 SGHTA and CDR2 FQGTGA come from the germline V gene. CDR3 amino acids: CASSLRGSVPSLFF. The CDR3 DNA is TGTGCCAGCAGCCTACGGGGTTCGGTCCCTAGTCTGTTCTTC.

The chain has TRBV30 and TRBJ2-7; D remains ambiguous. V gave up 1 base and J gave up 2 bases, with 15 bases separating them. This CDR3 region has 15 residues. Per germline, CDR1 GTSNPN and CDR2 SVGIG (reference sequence). DNA for the CDR3: TGTGCCTGGAGTGGACGCGGAGACCTCCCCTACGAGCAGTACTTC. Translation: CAWSGRGDLPYEQYF. Using reference TRBV30 and TRBJ2-7 for the parts outside the CDR3, the full variable domain is SQTIHQWPATLVQPVGSPLSLECTVEGTSNPNLYWYRQAAGRGLQLLFYSVGIGQISSEVPQNLSASRPQDRQFILSSKKLLLSDSGFYLCAWSGRGDLPYEQYFGPGTRLTVT.

The V call is TRBV12-5, the J call TRBJ2-1; 11 nucleotides line up with TRBD2. From germline, CDR1 is LGHNT and CDR2 FRNRAP. The CDR3 is 19 amino acids. The ends lost 0 bases at V and 0 bases at J; junction bases unmatched: 7. Here the CDR3 reads CASGLVPLAGGFSYNEQFF. CDR3 bases: TGTGCTAGTGGTTTGGTACCTCTAGCGGGGGGCTTCTCCTACAATGAGCAGTTCTTC.

This sequence joins TRBV4-2 and TRBJ2-6; maybe TRBD1 (6 bases). V was cut by 1 base and J by 8 bases, with 9 bases left in between. CDR3 length: 14 residues. Germline V CDR1 and CDR2: LGHNA, YNFKEQ. CDR3 in DNA: TGTGCCAGCAGCCAAGTTACAGGGTCCAACGTCCTGACTTTC. Translated, it gives CASSQVTGSNVLTF.

The chain joins TRBV5-1 to TRBJ1-1, with unresolved D. Germline V gene sequence: CDR1 SGHRS, CDR2 YFSETQ. Trimming took off 0 bases at V and 5 bases at J, with 8 bases between the two ends. The CDR3 has 13 amino acids. The DNA of the CDR3 is TGCGCCAGCAGCTTGGCCAGCGGGACTGAAGCTTTCTTT. This sequence encodes CASSLASGTEAFF.